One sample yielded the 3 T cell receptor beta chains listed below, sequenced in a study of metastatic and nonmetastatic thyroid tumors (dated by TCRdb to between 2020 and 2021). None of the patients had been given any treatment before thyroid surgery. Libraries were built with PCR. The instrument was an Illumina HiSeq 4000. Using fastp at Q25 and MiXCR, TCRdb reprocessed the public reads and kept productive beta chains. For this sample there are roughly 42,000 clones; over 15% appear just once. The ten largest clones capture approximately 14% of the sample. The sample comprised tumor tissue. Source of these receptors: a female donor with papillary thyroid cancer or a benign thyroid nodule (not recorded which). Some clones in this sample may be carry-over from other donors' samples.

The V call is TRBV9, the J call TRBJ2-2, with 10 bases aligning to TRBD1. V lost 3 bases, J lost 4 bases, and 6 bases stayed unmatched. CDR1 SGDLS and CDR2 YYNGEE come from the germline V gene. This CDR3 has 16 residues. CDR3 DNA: TGTGCCAGCAGCGCCTCCGGGACAGGGGCCACCGGGGAGCTGTTTTTT. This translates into CASSASGTGATGELFF.

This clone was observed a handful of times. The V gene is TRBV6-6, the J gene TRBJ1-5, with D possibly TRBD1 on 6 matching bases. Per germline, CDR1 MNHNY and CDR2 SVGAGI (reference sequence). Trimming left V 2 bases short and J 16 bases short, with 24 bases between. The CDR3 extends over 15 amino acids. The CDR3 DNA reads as TGTGCCAGCAGTTACAGGGGAACAGGGAATCAGCCCCGTCATTTT. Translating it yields CASSYRGTGNQPRHF.

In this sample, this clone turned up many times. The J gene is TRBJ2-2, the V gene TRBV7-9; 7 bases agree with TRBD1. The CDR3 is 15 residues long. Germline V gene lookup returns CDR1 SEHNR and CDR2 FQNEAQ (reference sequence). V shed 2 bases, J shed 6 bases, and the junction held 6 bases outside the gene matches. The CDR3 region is CASSLRDRMPGELFF. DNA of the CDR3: TGTGCCAGCAGCTTACGGGACAGAATGCCCGGGGAGCTGTTTTTT.